This T cell receptor (beta chain) was identified during a study of post-analysis software for immune sequencing data. Study-level information: Disease trajectories encompassed relapsing-remitting, secondary progressive and progressive-relapsing multiple sclerosis. Notes on the study in general: Comparison with controls showed significantly lower normalized Chao1 diversity in multiple sclerosis patients. Compared with controls, patients had more of 4 to 6 TRBV segments, including TRBV5-6, TRBV5-1 and TRBV20-1.

TCR beta libraries were prepared from cDNA with unique molecular identifiers. The yield from about 1 to 10 million T cells was some 500,000 cDNA molecules in total. TCRdb re-called the PCR reads with MiXCR, one entry per CDR3 protein. This sample has some 800,000 distinct CDR3 sequences, with just over 45% found just once. V trimming: 3 bases; J trimming: 10 bases; junction bases outside the gene matches: 15. Germline V gives CDR1 SEHNR, CDR2 FQNEAQ (reference sequence). CDR3 size: 15 residues. Comments on this clonotype: No antigen is known for it.

Specimen: blood. The chain recombines TRBV7-9 with TRBJ2-7; 7 bases are a match to TRBD2. The source of this sequence is a girl aged 5-17 years with multiple sclerosis. CDR3 sequence: CASSLIMGGQEAQYF. CDR3 DNA: TGTGCCAGCAGCTTGATCATGGGAGGGCAAGAGGCCCAGTACTTC. The full variable domain, completed using reference TRBV7-9 and TRBJ2-7, is DTGVSQNPRHKITKRGQNVTFRCDPISEHNRLYWYRQTLGQGPEFLTYFQNEAQLEKSRLLSDRFSAERPKGSFSTLEIQRTEQGDSAMYLCASSLIMGGQEAQYFGPGTRLTVT.